This T cell receptor beta chain is drawn from a study of beta chain features in type 1 diabetes. The entirety of the isolated RNA underwent reverse transcription, so expressed TCRB transcripts were sequenced. Repertoires were generated with immunoSEQ multiplex PCR, while TCRdb's copy carries only in-frame clones and drops some. The sample yields some 350,000 clones, 8.5% to 10% seen once. The V and J ends lost 5 bases and 0 bases respectively, with 12 bases between them. Looked up from germline, CDR1 is SGHNT and CDR2 is YYREEE (reference sequence). There are 15 residues in the CDR3. This clone occurred once. Antigen: not known. Study-wide results and limits: Moderate but significant shortening of TCRB CDR3s was recorded in all four CD4+ subsets from Type 1 diabetes patients.

Source material: central memory CD4+ T cells from blood. This chain joins TRBV5-4 and TRBJ2-1, with TRBD1 as a possible D gene (6 bases). The receptor comes from a man aged 25 to 40 with type 1 diabetes. CDR3 region: CASSHAGVSYNEQFF. CDR3 nucleotide sequence: TGTGCCAGCAGTCACGCAGGGGTCTCCTACAATGAGCAGTTCTTC.